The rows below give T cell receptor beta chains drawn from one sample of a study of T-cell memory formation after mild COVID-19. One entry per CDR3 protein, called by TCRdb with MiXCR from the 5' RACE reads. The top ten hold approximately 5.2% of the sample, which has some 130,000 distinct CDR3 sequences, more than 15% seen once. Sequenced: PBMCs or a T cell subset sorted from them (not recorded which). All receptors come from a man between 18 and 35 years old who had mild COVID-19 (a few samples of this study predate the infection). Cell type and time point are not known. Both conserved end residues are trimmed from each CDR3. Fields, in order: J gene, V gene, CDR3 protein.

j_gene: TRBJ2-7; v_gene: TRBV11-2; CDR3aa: ASSLDGTEQY
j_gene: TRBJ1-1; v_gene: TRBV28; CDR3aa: ASSSPLRGTEAF
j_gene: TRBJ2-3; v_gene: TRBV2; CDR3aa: ASRYEKDTQY
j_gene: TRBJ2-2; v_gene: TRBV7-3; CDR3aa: ASSLSTGRNTGELF
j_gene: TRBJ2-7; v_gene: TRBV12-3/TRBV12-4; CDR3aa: ASNVGGGAAYEQY
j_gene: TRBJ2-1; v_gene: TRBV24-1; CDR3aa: ATSDLPRAGGLNEQF
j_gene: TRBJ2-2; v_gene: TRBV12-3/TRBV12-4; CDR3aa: ASSLDLLGYSNTGELF
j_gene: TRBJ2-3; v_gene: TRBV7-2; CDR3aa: ASSRTGHMTDTQY
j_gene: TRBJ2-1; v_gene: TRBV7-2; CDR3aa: ASSLGQGAYNEQF
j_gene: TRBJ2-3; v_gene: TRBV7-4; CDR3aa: ASSSWTTDTQY
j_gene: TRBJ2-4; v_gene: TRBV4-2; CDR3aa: ASSQETGVNIQY
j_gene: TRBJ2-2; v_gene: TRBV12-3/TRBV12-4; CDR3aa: ASSLGGYTGELF
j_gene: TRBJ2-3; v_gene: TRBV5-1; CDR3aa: ASSLRSLAGITDTQY
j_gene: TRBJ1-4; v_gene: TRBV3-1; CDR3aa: ASSPPDGVGKLF
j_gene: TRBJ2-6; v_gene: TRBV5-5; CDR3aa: ASSLRLSYSGANVLT
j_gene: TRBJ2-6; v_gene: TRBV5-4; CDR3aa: ASKGSGANVLT
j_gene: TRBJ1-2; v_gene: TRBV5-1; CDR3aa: ASGGQGNTNYGYT
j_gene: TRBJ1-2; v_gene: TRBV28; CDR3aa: ASSLYRQGRGYT
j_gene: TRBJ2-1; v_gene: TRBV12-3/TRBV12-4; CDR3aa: ASSSGPRAPF
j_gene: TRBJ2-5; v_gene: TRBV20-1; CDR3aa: SAPRREFQETQY